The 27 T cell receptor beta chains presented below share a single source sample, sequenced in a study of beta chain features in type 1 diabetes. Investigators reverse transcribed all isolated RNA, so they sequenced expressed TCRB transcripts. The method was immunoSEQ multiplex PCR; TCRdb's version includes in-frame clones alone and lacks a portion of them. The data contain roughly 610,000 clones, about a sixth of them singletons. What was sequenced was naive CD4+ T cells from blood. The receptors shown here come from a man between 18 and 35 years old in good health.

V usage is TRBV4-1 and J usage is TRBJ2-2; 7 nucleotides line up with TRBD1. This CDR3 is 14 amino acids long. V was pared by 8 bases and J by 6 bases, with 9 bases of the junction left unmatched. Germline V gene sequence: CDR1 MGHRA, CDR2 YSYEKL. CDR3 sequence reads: CASGKGAVAGELFF. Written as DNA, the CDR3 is TGCGCCAGCGGGAAGGGGGCAGTGGCCGGGGAGCTGTTTTTT.

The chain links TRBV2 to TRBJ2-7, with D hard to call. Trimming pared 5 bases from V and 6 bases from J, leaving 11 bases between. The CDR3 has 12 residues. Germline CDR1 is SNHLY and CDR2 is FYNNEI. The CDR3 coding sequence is TGTGCCAGCAGTCCTCTTATCCCCGAGCAGTACTTC. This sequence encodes CASSPLIPEQYF.

CDR3 nucleotide sequence: TGCGCCAGCAGGTCCGGGACAGGGAACACCGGGGAGCTGTTTTTT. It encodes CASRSGTGNTGELFF. V usage is TRBV5-1 and J usage is TRBJ2-2; 8 positions agree with TRBD1. V dropped 5 bases and J dropped 1; count of bases not matched to a gene: 4. CDR1 is SGHRS, CDR2 YFSETQ, per germline. The CDR3 consists of 15 residues. The complete variable domain, with remaining parts taken from reference TRBV5-1 and TRBJ2-2, reads KAGVTQTPRYLIKTRGQQVTLSCSPISGHRSVSWYQQTPGQGLQFLFEYFSETQRNKGNFPGRFSGRQFSNSRSEMNVSTLELGDSALYLCASRSGTGNTGELFFGEGSRLTVL.

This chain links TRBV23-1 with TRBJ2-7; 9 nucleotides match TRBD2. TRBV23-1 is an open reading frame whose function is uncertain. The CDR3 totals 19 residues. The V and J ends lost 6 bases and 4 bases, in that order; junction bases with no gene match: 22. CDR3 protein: CASSQAEFLAGLNGYEQYF. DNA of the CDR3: TGCGCCAGCAGCCAAGCCGAGTTCCTAGCGGGGTTGAATGGATACGAGCAGTACTTC.

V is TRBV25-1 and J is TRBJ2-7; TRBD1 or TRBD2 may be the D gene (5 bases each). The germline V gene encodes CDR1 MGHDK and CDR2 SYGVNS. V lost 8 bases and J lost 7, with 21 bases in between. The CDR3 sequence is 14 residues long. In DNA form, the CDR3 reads TGTGCCAGCCGGATTCCGGGACCACCTACGGAGCAGTACTTC. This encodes CASRIPGPPTEQYF.

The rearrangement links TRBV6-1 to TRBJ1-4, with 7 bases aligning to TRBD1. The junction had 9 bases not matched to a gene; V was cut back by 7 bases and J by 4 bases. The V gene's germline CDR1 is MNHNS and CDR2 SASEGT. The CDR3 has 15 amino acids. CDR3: CASILYGQVNEKLFF. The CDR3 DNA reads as TGTGCCAGCATCCTCTACGGACAGGTTAATGAAAAACTGTTTTTT.

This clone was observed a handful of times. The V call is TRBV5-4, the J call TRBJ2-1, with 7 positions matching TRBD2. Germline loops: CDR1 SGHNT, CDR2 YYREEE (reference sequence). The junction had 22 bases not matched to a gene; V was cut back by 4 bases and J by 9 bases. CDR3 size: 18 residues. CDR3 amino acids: CASSPTRRERTWRGEQFF. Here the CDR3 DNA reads TGTGCCAGCAGCCCTACGCGGCGGGAGAGGACCTGGAGAGGTGAGCAGTTCTTC.

CDR3 residues: CASSLPPRQETQYF. DNA of the CDR3: TGTGCCAGCAGCTTACCCCCTAGACAAGAGACCCAGTACTTC. V gene TRBV7-9 combines with J gene TRBJ2-5; D remains ambiguous. CDR3 length equals 14 residues. Germline CDR1 reads SEHNR; CDR2 reads FQNEAQ (reference sequence). Between the trimmed V and J ends, which lost 2 bases and 2 bases, there was a span of 9 bases.

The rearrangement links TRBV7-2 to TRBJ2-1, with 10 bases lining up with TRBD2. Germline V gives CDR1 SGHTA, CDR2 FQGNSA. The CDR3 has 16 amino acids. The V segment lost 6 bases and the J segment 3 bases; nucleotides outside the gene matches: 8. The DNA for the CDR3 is TGTGCCAGCAGAAAGGCTAGCGGGAGTAGCTACAATGAGCAGTTCTTC. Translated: CASRKASGSSYNEQFF.

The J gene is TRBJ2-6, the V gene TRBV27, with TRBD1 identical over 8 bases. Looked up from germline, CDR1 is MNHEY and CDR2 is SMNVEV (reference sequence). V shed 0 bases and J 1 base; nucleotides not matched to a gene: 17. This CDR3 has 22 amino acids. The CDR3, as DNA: TGTGCCAGCAGTTTATCGAGCATCTTGGCAGGGGGCGAGAGGTCTGGGGCCAACGTCCTGACTTTC. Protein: CASSLSSILAGGERSGANVLTF.

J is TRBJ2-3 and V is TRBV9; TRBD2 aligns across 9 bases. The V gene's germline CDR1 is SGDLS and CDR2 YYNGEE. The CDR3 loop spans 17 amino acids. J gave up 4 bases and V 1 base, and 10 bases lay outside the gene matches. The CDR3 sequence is CASSVRFSGSPPDTQYF. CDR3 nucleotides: TGTGCCAGCAGCGTACGATTTAGCGGGAGTCCCCCAGATACGCAGTATTTT.

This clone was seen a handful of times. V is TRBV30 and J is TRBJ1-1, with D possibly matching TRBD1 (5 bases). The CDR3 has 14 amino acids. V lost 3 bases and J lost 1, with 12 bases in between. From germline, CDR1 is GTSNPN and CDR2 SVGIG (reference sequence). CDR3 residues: CAWSSTTANTEAFF. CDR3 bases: TGTGCCTGGAGCTCGACGACAGCGAACACTGAAGCTTTCTTT.

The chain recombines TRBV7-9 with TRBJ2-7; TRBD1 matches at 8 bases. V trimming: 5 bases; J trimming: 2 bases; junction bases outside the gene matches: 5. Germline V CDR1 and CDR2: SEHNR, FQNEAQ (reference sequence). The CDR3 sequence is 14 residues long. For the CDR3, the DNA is TGTGCCAGCAGCCAGCTACAGGGGGCCTACGAGCAGTACTTC. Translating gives CASSQLQGAYEQYF.

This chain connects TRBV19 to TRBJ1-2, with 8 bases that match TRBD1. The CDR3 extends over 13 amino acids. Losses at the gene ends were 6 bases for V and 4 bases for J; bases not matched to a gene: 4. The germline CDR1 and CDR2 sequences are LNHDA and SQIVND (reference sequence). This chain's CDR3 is CASRRTGTYGYTF. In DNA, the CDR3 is TGTGCCAGTAGACGGACAGGGACCTATGGCTACACCTTC.

The CDR3, as DNA: TGTGCCAGCAGCGTACAGGGACAGGGGGCCGGCTCCTACAATGAGCAGTTCTTC. It encodes CASSVQGQGAGSYNEQFF. The V call is TRBV9, the J call TRBJ2-1; the match to TRBD1 covers 12 bases. CDR3 length: 18 residues. V shed 1 base, J shed 0 bases, and the junction held 5 bases outside the gene matches. Germline V gives CDR1 SGDLS, CDR2 YYNGEE.

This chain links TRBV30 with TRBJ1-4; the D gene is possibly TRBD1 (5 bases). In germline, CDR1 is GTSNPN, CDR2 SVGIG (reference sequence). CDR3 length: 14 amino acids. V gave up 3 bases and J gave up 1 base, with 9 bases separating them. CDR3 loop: CAWRPGITNEKLFF. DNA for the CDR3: TGTGCCTGGAGACCAGGGATAACTAATGAAAAACTGTTTTTT.

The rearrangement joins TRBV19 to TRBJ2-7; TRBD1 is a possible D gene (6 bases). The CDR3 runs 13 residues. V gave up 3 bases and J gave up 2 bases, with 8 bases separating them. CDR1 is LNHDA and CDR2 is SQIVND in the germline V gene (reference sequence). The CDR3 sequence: CASSMTGPYEQYF. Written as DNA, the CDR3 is TGTGCCAGTAGTATGACAGGTCCCTACGAGCAGTACTTC.

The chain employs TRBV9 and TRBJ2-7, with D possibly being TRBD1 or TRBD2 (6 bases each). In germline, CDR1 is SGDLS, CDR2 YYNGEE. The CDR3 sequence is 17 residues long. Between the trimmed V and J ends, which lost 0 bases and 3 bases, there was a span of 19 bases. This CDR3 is CASSVGPAGQRVYEQYF. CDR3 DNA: TGTGCCAGCAGCGTAGGACCGGCCGGACAGCGGGTCTACGAGCAGTACTTC.

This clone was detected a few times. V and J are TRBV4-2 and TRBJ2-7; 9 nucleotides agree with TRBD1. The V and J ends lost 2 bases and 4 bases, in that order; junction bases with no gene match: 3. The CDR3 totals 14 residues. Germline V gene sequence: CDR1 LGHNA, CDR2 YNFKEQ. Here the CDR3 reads CASSQSGQGYEQYF. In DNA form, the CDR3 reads TGTGCCAGCAGCCAATCGGGACAGGGTTACGAGCAGTACTTC.

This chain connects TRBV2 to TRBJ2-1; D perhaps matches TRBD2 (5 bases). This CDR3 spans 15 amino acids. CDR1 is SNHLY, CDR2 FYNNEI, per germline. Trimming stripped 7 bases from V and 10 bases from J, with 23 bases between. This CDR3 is CASNRVDWSNREQFF. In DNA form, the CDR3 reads TGTGCCAGCAACCGCGTGGACTGGTCCAATCGGGAGCAGTTCTTC.

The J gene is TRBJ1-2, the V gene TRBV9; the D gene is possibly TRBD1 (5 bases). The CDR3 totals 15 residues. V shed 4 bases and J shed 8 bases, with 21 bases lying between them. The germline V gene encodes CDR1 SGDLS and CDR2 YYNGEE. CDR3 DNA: TGTGCCAGCAGCCCCCGGGGGGAATACCTGCTGGGCTACACCTTC. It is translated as CASSPRGEYLLGYTF.

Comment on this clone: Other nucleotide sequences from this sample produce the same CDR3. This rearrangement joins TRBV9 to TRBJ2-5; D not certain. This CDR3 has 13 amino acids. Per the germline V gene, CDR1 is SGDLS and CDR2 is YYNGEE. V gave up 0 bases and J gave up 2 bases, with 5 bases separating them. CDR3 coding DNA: TGTGCCAGCAGCGTAGCACAACAAGAGACCCAGTACTTC. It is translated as CASSVAQQETQYF.

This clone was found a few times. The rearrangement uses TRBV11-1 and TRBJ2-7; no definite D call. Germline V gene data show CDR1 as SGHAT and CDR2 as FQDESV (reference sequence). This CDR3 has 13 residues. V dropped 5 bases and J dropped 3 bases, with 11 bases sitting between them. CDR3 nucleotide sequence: TGTGCCAGCAGCGACGGACCGAACTACGAGCAGTACTTC. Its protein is CASSDGPNYEQYF. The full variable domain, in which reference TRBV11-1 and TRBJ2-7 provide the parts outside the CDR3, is EAEVAQSPRYKITEKSQAVAFWCDPISGHATLYWYRQILGQGPELLVQFQDESVVDDSQLPKDRFSAERLKGVDSTLKIQPAELGDSAMYLCASSDGPNYEQYFGPGTRLTVT.

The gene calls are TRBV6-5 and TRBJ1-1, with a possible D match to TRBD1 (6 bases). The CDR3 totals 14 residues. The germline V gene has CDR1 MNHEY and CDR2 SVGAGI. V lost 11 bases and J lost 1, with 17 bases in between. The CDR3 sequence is CASHRTASNTEAFF. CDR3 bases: TGTGCCTCCCATAGGACAGCGTCGAACACTGAAGCTTTCTTT.

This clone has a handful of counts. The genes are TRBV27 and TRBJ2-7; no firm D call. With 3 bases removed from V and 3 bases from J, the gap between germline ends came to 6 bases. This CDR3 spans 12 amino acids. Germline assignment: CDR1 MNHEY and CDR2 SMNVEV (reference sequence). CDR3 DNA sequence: TGTGCCAGCAGTTTTAACGTCTACGAGCAGTACTTC. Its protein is CASSFNVYEQYF.

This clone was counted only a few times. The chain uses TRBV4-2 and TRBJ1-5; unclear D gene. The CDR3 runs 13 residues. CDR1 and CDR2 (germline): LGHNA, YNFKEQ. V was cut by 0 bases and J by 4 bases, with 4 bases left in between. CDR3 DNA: TGTGCCAGCAGCCAAGATGCGAATCAGCCCCAGCATTTT. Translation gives CASSQDANQPQHF.

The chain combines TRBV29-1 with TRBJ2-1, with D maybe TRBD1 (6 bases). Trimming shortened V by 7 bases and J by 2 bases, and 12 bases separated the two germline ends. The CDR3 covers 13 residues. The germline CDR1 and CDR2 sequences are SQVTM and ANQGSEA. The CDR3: CSGKDSTYNEQFF. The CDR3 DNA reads TGCAGCGGGAAGGACAGTACCTACAATGAGCAGTTCTTC.